A single sample is the source of the 8 T cell receptor beta chains below, sequenced in a study of kidney transplant recipient with SARS-CoV-2 infection. MiXCR, run by TCRdb on the reads, gives a single entry per CDR3 protein. In the table there are 200,000 to 300,000 distinct CDR3 sequences, 25% to 30% of which are singletons. Sequenced material: a blood sample, taken at baseline and on day 111 from a kidney transplant recipient. The receptor source for this set is a male patient in his 30s who had COVID-19 and was a kidney transplant recipient. Some of the T cells may derive from the graft donor.

Notes on this clonotype: This may come from a read error, since a much larger clone is one base off. The V gene is TRBV11-1, the J gene TRBJ1-2; D unresolved. Germline V gene sequence: CDR1 SGHAT, CDR2 FQDESV (reference sequence). This CDR3 has 17 residues. CDR3 protein: CAGSFGHKAGKTYGYTF. In nucleotides, the CDR3 is TGTGCCGGCAGCTTCGGTCATAAGGCTGGAAAGACCTATGGCTACACCTTC.

This clonotype was seen only once. Possible read error: a much larger clone is one base away. The CDR3 does not end in the conserved phenylalanine or tryptophan, so this is likely a read error. The chain uses TRBV6-4 and TRBJ1-2; D is undetermined. The V end was cut by 5 bases, the J end by 4 bases, with 23 bases between. This CDR3 is 17 amino acids long. Germline assignment: CDR1 MRHNA and CDR2 SNTAGT. This CDR3 is CASSLGPSHGKTYGYTL. CDR3 DNA sequence: TGTGCCAGCAGTCTAGGGCCCTCACACGGAAAGACCTATGGCTACACCCTC.

Concerning this clonotype: This could be a read error, since a much larger clone is one nucleotide away. CDR3 DNA sequence: TGTGCCACCAGTGGCTCCAGGGGTTTGAACAATCAGCCCCAGCATTTT. Translation gives CATSGSRGLNNQPQHF. The V gene is TRBV24-1, the J gene TRBJ1-5; TRBD1 might be the D (6 bases). This CDR3 is built from 16 residues. Trimming removed 5 bases from V and 3 bases from J, with 16 bases in between. Germline V gene sequence: CDR1 KGHDR, CDR2 SFDVKD.

Worth noting for this clonotype: This may be a read error: a much more frequent sequence differs by one nucleotide. As the CDR3 is not closed by the conserved phenylalanine or tryptophan, this likely results from a read error. The chain is built from TRBV3-1 and TRBJ1-2; D remains unclear. The CDR3 extends over 17 amino acids. The germline V gene encodes CDR1 LGHDT and CDR2 YNNKEL (reference sequence). V was trimmed by 5 bases and J by 4 bases, leaving 23 bases between them. CDR3 residues: CASSITLTLRKTYGYTL. The CDR3 DNA sequence: TGTGCCAGCAGCATTACGCTCACCCTTCGAAAGACCTATGGCTACACCCTC.

With regard to this clonotype: A read error may explain this, as a much larger clone is one base away. The chain employs TRBV20-1 and TRBJ2-7; D is unclear. Trimming stripped 4 bases from V and 3 bases from J, with 16 bases between. The CDR3 has 14 amino acids. Germline CDR1 reads DFQATT; CDR2 reads SNEGSKA (reference sequence). CDR3 in amino acids: CSAKGPRADYEQYF. The CDR3 bases are TGCAGTGCTAAAGGGCCCCGTGCCGACTACGAGCAGTACTTC.

The count of this clonotype is one. A much larger clone sits a single nucleotide away, making a read error possible. The rearrangement links TRBV19 to TRBJ2-1; no firm D call. Per the germline V gene, CDR1 is LNHDA and CDR2 is SQIVND (reference sequence). There are 14 residues in the CDR3. V lost 6 bases and J 9 bases, leaving 18 bases between the germline ends. The CDR3 DNA reads TGTGCCAGTAGGAAAGGTCGAGATTACTTTGAGCAGTTCTTC. Translated: CASRKGRDYFEQFF.

As for this clonotype: This could be a read error, since a much larger clone is one nucleotide away. The J gene is TRBJ2-1, the V gene TRBV6-5; 8 nucleotides agree with TRBD1. This CDR3 contains 15 residues. In germline, CDR1 is MNHEY, CDR2 SVGAGI. In DNA form, the CDR3 reads TGTGCCAGCGGTTACTGGACAGGGTCGGTCAATGAGCAGTTCTTC. Translated: CASGYWTGSVNEQFF.

This clonotype appeared many times. This chain uses TRBV28 with TRBJ1-5, with TRBD1 matching over 8 bases. From germline, CDR1 is MDHEN and CDR2 SYDVKM. After removal of 6 bases from V and 3 bases from J, the junction contained 7 bases not matched to a gene. The CDR3 is 15 amino acids. DNA for the CDR3: TGTGCCAGCAGGCTCAGGGACAGGTTCAATCAGCCCCAGCATTTT. The encoded protein is CASRLRDRFNQPQHF.